This T cell receptor beta chain was recorded in a study of T cells in women clearing cervical HPV infection. Study as a whole: Blood came at first lesion visit for cases, post-clearance for controls. Only a few women had HLA typing results available.

Average input was roughly 1,200 ng genomic DNA for immunoSEQ TCR beta CDR3 amplification. The table came from immunoSEQ multiplex PCR; TCRdb's copy has only in-frame clones and leaves some out. This sample's table has fewer than 50,000 clones. Germline lookup yields CDR1 MGHDK and CDR2 SYGVNS. There are 15 residues in the CDR3. Trimming removed 0 bases from V and 10 bases from J, with 13 bases in between. About this clone itself: The CDR3 is cut off 3 residues early in the read; its end comes from the germline J gene.

Material for sequencing was blood buffy coat. This sequence joins TRBV25-1 and TRBJ1-6, with D perhaps matching TRBD1 (5 bases). The sequence was obtained from a woman between 18 and 70 years old with a cervical HPV16 infection that either progressed to CIN3+ or cleared (not recorded which). CDR3 protein: CASSEYNYRSSPLHF. Partial CDR3 DNA: TGTGCCAGCAGTGAATATAACTACAGGTCCTCACCC.